The 29 T cell receptor beta chains below all came from one sample that was sequenced in a study of pediatric ulcerative colitis. TCRdb's table, derived via immunoSEQ multiplex PCR, lists solely in-frame clones and lacks some. This sample has about 60,000 clones; more than 75% occur once, and the top ten carry over 1.3%. Sequenced sample: blood. The source is a boy younger than 18 who was a control in a study of pediatric ulcerative colitis.

The rearrangement uses TRBV28 and TRBJ1-2; 9 bases agree with TRBD1. The J segment lost 0 bases and the V segment lost 5 bases, leaving 7 bases of the junction unmatched. Germline CDR1 and CDR2: MDHEN and SYDVKM. CDR3 length: 16 amino acids. CDR3: CASSTITGGPNYGYTF. The CDR3 DNA reads as TGTGCCAGCAGTACGATTACAGGGGGCCCTAACTATGGCTACACCTTC.

This clone has a single count. The chain recombines TRBV9 with TRBJ1-6; 10 nucleotides match TRBD1. The germline gives CDR1 SGDLS, CDR2 YYNGEE. After removal of 3 bases from V and 5 bases from J, the junction contained 5 bases not matched to a gene. The length of the CDR3 is 16 residues. For the CDR3, the DNA is TGTGCCAGCAGCGAGGGGGACAGGGGTGATAATTCACCCCTCCACTTT. This codes for CASSEGDRGDNSPLHF.

This clone was counted between two and nine times. This chain joins TRBV10-3 and TRBJ1-6, with 8 nucleotides matching TRBD1. The CDR3 is 15 amino acids. Per germline, CDR1 ENHRY and CDR2 SYGVKD. The V segment lost 10 bases and the J segment 7 bases; nucleotides outside the gene matches: 12. The CDR3 region is CATQSLTGANSPLHF. In DNA form, the CDR3 reads TGTGCCACCCAATCCTTGACAGGGGCGAATTCACCCCTCCACTTT.

CDR3 sequence (DNA): TGTGCCAGCAGTCTACAGGGACTATACAATGAGCAGTTCTTC. It encodes CASSLQGLYNEQFF. The rearrangement joins TRBV6-5 to TRBJ2-1, with D possibly TRBD2 on 7 matching bases. V dropped 5 bases and J dropped 4 bases, with 12 bases sitting between them. CDR1 and CDR2 (germline): MNHEY, SVGAGI. This CDR3 has 14 residues.

This clone is a singleton in its sample. The rearrangement joins TRBV18 to TRBJ1-5; D unresolved. The germline gives CDR1 KGHSH, CDR2 LQKENI. V lost 6 bases to trimming and J lost 7 bases, with 13 bases between them. The CDR3 has 13 residues. This CDR3 reads CASSEALSQPQHF. The CDR3 nucleotides read TGTGCCAGCTCTGAGGCCTTGTCGCAGCCCCAGCATTTT.

The rearrangement uses TRBV6-1 and TRBJ2-7; 9 nucleotides match TRBD1. This CDR3 spans 13 amino acids. The trim removed 10 bases at V and 3 bases at J, leaving 7 bases unmatched. Germline CDR1 is MNHNS and CDR2 is SASEGT. CDR3 amino acids: CATNRGLLYEQYF. In nucleotides, the CDR3 is TGTGCCACCAACAGGGGGCTTCTCTACGAGCAGTACTTC.

The chain recombines TRBV5-1 with TRBJ2-3, with TRBD2 identical over 11 bases. The CDR3 is 15 residues long. In germline, CDR1 is SGHRS, CDR2 YFSETQ. V dropped 5 bases and J dropped 0; count of bases not matched to a gene: 2. The CDR3 loop is CASRGLAESTDTQYF. The CDR3 DNA reads as TGCGCCAGCAGGGGACTAGCGGAGAGCACAGATACGCAGTATTTT.

The chain recombines TRBV7-8 with TRBJ2-1; TRBD2 agrees at 14 bases. The junction had 17 bases not matched to a gene; V was cut back by 5 bases and J by 8 bases. The CDR3 length is 19 residues. Germline V lookup: CDR1 SGHVS, CDR2 FQNEAQ. DNA of the CDR3: TGTGCCAGCAGCCCTAGGTGGACTAGCGGGAGGCGTCCGGTCGATGAGCAGTTCTTC. It specifies CASSPRWTSGRRPVDEQFF.

This clone was seen only once. The chain uses TRBV5-1 and TRBJ2-2, with a possible D match to TRBD2 (7 bases). This CDR3 region has 15 residues. Germline CDR1 and CDR2: SGHRS and YFSETQ. The V end was cut by 5 bases, the J end by 1 base, with 12 bases between. The CDR3: CASSSAGQNTGELFF. The CDR3 coding sequence is TGCGCCAGCAGTTCAGCGGGACAGAACACCGGGGAGCTGTTTTTT.

This chain links TRBV15 with TRBJ1-5; D call uncertain. This CDR3 is 14 amino acids long. The germline V and J ends were trimmed by 1 base and 0 bases, with 4 bases remaining between them. CDR1 and CDR2 (germline): LNHNV, YYDKDF (reference sequence). For the CDR3, the DNA is TGTGCCACCAGCAGAGGTTATAGCAATCAGCCCCAGCATTTT. It is translated as CATSRGYSNQPQHF.

This clone was observed once. The chain has TRBV6-1 and TRBJ2-7; 11 bases are a match to TRBD1. Germline CDR1 and CDR2: MNHNS and SASEGT. Germline trimming cut 11 bases from V and 0 bases from J; bases unmatched to any gene: 6. CDR3 length: 14 amino acids. CDR3 in DNA: TGTGCCTCCGACGGGACAGGGGGCTCCTACGAGCAGTACTTC. This encodes CASDGTGGSYEQYF.

This clone was counted once. The chain is built from TRBV19 and TRBJ1-5; D remains ambiguous. Germline CDR1 is LNHDA and CDR2 is SQIVND (reference sequence). This CDR3 has 15 residues. The V and J ends lost 3 bases and 2 bases respectively, with 11 bases between them. The CDR3 is CASSIEGFGNQPQHF. CDR3 nucleotide sequence: TGTGCCAGTAGTATTGAAGGGTTTGGCAATCAGCCCCAGCATTTT. Together with reference TRBV19 and TRBJ1-5, the CDR3 gives the full variable domain: DGGITQSPKYLFRKEGQNVTLSCEQNLNHDAMYWYRQDPGQGLRLIYYSQIVNDFQKGDIAEGYSVSREKKESFPLTVTSAQKNPTAFYLCASSIEGFGNQPQHFGDGTRLSIL.

This chain joins TRBV5-3 and TRBJ2-3, with D possibly TRBD1 on 5 matching bases. TRBV5-3 is flagged as an ORF with uncertain function. V lost 2 bases, J lost 1 base, and 11 bases lay in between. The CDR3 consists of 15 residues. The CDR3: CARSLRGCGTDTQYF. CDR3 DNA sequence: TGTGCCAGAAGCTTAAGGGGCTGCGGCACAGATACGCAGTATTTT.

The chain employs TRBV25-1 and TRBJ1-5; 8 positions match TRBD1. CDR1 MGHDK and CDR2 SYGVNS come from the germline V gene. CDR3 length: 15 amino acids. The ends lost 6 bases at V and 4 bases at J; junction bases unmatched: 8. In nucleotides, the CDR3 is TGTGCCAGCAGCGGCCGGACAGGGACAAATCAGCCCCAGCATTTT. It is translated as CASSGRTGTNQPQHF.

V gene TRBV2 combines with J gene TRBJ1-1; perhaps TRBD1 as D (5 bases). This CDR3 has 15 residues. V gave up 4 bases and J gave up 4 bases, with 16 bases separating them. CDR1 SNHLY and CDR2 FYNNEI come from the germline V gene. CDR3 sequence reads: CASSGGTALGTEAFF. The CDR3 DNA is TGTGCCAGCAGTGGAGGGACGGCCCTGGGCACTGAAGCTTTCTTT.

The sample holds one count of this clone. The gene calls are TRBV10-3 and TRBJ1-1, with no clear D. Germline loops: CDR1 ENHRY, CDR2 SYGVKD. The CDR3 contains 12 residues. V dropped 8 bases and J dropped 1 base, with 8 bases sitting between them. In nucleotides, the CDR3 is TGTGCCATCGAGGACGGGAACACTGAAGCTTTCTTT. Amino acids: CAIEDGNTEAFF.

This clone has only one observation. The J gene is TRBJ2-6, the V gene TRBV11-3; no reliable D call. The CDR3 spans 14 residues. V was trimmed by 0 bases and J by 4 bases, leaving 4 bases between them. CDR1 is SGHNT, CDR2 YENEEA, per germline. The CDR3: CASSLDSGANVLTF. The CDR3, as DNA: TGTGCCAGCAGCTTAGACTCCGGGGCCAACGTCCTGACTTTC.

V is TRBV27 and J is TRBJ2-2; TRBD1 agrees at 10 bases. Trimming took 1 base from V and 5 from J; bases not matched to a gene: 1. This CDR3 spans 15 amino acids. Germline values: CDR1 MNHEY, CDR2 SMNVEV (reference sequence). DNA of the CDR3: TGTGCCAGCAGTTTATGGACAGGGGGTACCGGGGAGCTGTTTTTT. Its protein product is CASSLWTGGTGELFF.

This chain links TRBV28 with TRBJ2-1; 11 bases line up with TRBD2. Germline trimming cut 4 bases from V and 1 base from J; bases unmatched to any gene: 12. Germline loops: CDR1 MDHEN, CDR2 SYDVKM. This CDR3 contains 19 residues. The CDR3 sequence: CASSWLGLADDPSYNEQFF. The CDR3 region has the DNA TGTGCCAGCAGTTGGCTGGGACTAGCGGACGATCCTTCCTACAATGAGCAGTTCTTC.

The chain links TRBV9 to TRBJ2-1; D not resolved. The germline gives CDR1 SGDLS, CDR2 YYNGEE. CDR3 length: 16 amino acids. Trimming shortened V by 0 bases and J by 0 bases, and 10 bases separated the two germline ends. As DNA, the CDR3 is TGTGCCAGCAGCGTAGTCCCTGAGAGCTCCTACAATGAGCAGTTCTTC. Protein product: CASSVVPESSYNEQFF.

This clone was detected only once. The chain couples TRBV11-2 to TRBJ2-7, with D tentatively TRBD1 (6 bases). Germline values: CDR1 SGHAT, CDR2 FQNNGV. The CDR3 covers 15 residues. The germline V and J ends were trimmed by 2 bases and 3 bases, with 14 bases remaining between them. The CDR3 here is CASSLMGASIYEQYF. Written as DNA, the CDR3 is TGTGCCAGCAGCTTAATGGGGGCGAGTATCTACGAGCAGTACTTC.

The V and J genes are TRBV19 and TRBJ1-3; TRBD1 matches at 8 bases. CDR1 and CDR2 (germline): LNHDA, SQIVND (reference sequence). The CDR3 is 15 amino acids. V dropped 9 bases and J dropped 0; count of bases not matched to a gene: 7. CDR3 sequence (DNA): TGTGCCAGCGGGGGACAGGAGCTCTCTGGAAACACCATATATTTT. Its translation: CASGGQELSGNTIYF. The whole variable domain, remainder taken from reference TRBV19 and TRBJ1-3, is DGGITQSPKYLFRKEGQNVTLSCEQNLNHDAMYWYRQDPGQGLRLIYYSQIVNDFQKGDIAEGYSVSREKKESFPLTVTSAQKNPTAFYLCASGGQELSGNTIYFGEGSWLTVV.

This clone was seen a handful of times. This rearrangement joins TRBV27 to TRBJ1-4; D is unclear. V lost 5 bases and J lost 7, with 14 bases in between. Germline V lookup: CDR1 MNHEY, CDR2 SMNVEV (reference sequence). The CDR3 extends over 14 amino acids. CDR3 nucleotide sequence: TGTGCCAGCAGTCCCCTGCGCCGTGGTGAAAAACTGTTTTTT. Translated: CASSPLRRGEKLFF.

The chain has TRBV23-1 and TRBJ2-7; TRBD2 might be the D (7 bases). TRBV23-1 is flagged as an ORF with uncertain function. The CDR3 is 19 residues long. V was cut by 4 bases and J by 6 bases, with 31 bases left in between. The CDR3 is CASSPPIETARGGLGEQYF. CDR3 in DNA: TGCGCCAGCAGTCCGCCCATCGAAACAGCCAGGGGAGGGCTGGGCGAGCAGTACTTC.

This sequence joins TRBV5-8 and TRBJ2-6; D is ambiguous. The CDR3 runs to 14 residues. CDR1 is SGHTS, CDR2 YDEGEE, per germline. The V and J ends lost 2 bases and 0 bases respectively, with 3 bases between them. The CDR3 sequence is CASSFGSGANVLTF. Written as DNA, the CDR3 is TGTGCCAGCAGCTTCGGCTCTGGGGCCAACGTCCTGACTTTC.

This sequence joins TRBV28 and TRBJ1-1; possibly TRBD1 for D (5 bases). Trimming removed 4 bases at V and 3 bases at J, with 15 bases between. This CDR3 contains 15 residues. Germline CDR1 MDHEN, CDR2 SYDVKM. In DNA form, the CDR3 reads TGTGCCAGCAGTTCCTCTGGCAGGGACGACACTGAAGCTTTCTTT. Encoded protein: CASSSSGRDDTEAFF.

The rearrangement joins TRBV21-1 to TRBJ2-7; TRBD1 is the table's D call and was not checked against the DNA. TRBV21-1 constitutes a pseudogene. This CDR3 comprises 15 residues. Here the CDR3 reads CASSKAGQGVYEQYF. CDR3 nucleotides: TGTGCCAGCAGCAAAGCTGGACAGGGGGTTTACGAGCAGTACTTC.

The chain uses TRBV7-6 and TRBJ2-1; weak D call: TRBD2 (6 bases). Trimming removed 5 bases from V and 10 bases from J, with 12 bases in between. The CDR3 runs to 12 residues. Germline V lookup: CDR1 SGHVS, CDR2 FNYEAQ. The CDR3 DNA reads as TGTGCCAGCAGCCAGGGACTTGCAGAGCAGTTCTTC. Protein: CASSQGLAEQFF.

The CDR3, as DNA: TGTGCCAGCCGAAAGCGGGACACAGATACGCAGTATTTT. This codes for CASRKRDTDTQYF. V and J are TRBV2 and TRBJ2-3; 7 bases match TRBD2. The CDR3 is 13 amino acids. V was clipped by 8 bases and J by 2 bases; unmatched bases: 4. Germline assignment: CDR1 SNHLY and CDR2 FYNNEI.